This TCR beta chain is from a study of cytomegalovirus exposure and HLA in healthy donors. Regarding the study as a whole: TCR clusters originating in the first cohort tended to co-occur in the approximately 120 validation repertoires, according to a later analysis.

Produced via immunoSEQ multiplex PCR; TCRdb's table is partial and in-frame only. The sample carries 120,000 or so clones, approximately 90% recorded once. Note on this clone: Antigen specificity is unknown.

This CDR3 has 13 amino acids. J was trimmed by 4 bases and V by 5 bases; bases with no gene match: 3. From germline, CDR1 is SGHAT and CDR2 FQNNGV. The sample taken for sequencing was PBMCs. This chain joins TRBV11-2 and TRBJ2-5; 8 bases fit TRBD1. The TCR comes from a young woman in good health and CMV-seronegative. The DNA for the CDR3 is TGTGCCAGCAGCCCAGACAGGGGAGAGACCCAGTACTTC. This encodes CASSPDRGETQYF.